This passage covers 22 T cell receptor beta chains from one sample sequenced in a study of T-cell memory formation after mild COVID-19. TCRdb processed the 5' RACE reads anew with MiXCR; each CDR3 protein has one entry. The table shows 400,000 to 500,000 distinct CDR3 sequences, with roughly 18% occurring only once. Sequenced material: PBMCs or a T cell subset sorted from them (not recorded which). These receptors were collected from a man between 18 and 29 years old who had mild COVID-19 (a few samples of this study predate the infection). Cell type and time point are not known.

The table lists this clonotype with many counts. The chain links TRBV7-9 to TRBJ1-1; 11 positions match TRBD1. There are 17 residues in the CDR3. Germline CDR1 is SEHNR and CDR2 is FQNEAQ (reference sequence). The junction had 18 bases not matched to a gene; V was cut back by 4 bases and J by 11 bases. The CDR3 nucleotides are TGTGCCAGCAGCTCTGCTATTCCGGGACAGGGGGACGATCGGGCTTTCTTT. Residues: CASSSAIPGQGDDRAFF. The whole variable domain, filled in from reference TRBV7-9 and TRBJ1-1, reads DTGVSQNPRHKITKRGQNVTFRCDPISEHNRLYWYRQTLGQGPEFLTYFQNEAQLEKSRLLSDRFSAERPKGSFSTLEIQRTEQGDSAMYLCASSSAIPGQGDDRAFFGQGTRLTVV.

CDR3 region: CASTETDTQYF. The CDR3 bases are TGTGCCAGCACGGAAACAGATACGCAGTATTTT. The chain uses TRBV12-3 or TRBV12-4 and TRBJ2-3; D is ambiguous. The V end was cut by 7 bases, the J end by 3 bases, with 5 bases between. The CDR3 runs to 11 residues.

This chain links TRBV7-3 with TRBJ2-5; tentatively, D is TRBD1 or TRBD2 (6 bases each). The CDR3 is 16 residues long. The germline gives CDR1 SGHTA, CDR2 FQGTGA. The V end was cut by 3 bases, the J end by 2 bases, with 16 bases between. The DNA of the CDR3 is TGTGCCAGCAGCTTGGGTCGGGGGCGCGTGCAAGAGACCCAGTACTTC. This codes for CASSLGRGRVQETQYF.

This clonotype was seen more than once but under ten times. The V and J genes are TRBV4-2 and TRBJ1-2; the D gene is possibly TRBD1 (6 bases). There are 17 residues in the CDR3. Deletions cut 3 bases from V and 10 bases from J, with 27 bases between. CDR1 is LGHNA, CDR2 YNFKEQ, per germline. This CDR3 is CASSHDPRQAVTIDYTF. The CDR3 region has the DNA TGTGCCAGCAGCCACGACCCTCGACAGGCGGTTACTATAGACTACACCTTC.

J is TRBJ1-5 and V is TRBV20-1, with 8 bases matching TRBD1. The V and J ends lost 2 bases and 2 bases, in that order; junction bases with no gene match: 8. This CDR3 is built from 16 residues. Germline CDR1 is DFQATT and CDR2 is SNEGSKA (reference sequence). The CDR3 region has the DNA TGCAGTGCTAGATCCAGGGGGCATCTTGGCAATCAGCCCCAGCATTTT. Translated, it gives CSARSRGHLGNQPQHF.

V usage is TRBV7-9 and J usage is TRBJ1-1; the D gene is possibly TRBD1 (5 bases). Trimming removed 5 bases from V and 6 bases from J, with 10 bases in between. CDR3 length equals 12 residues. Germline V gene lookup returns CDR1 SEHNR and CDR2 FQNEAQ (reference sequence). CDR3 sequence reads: CASSLYRSEAFF. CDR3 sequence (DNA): TGTGCCAGCAGCCTTTACAGGTCTGAAGCTTTCTTT.

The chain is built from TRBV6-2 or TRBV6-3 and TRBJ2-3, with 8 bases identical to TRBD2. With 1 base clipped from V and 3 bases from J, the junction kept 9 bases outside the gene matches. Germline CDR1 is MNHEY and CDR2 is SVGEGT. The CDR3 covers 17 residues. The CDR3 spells CASSYFREAGVTDTQYF. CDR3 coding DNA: TGTGCCAGCAGTTACTTCAGAGAAGCGGGGGTGACAGATACGCAGTATTTT.

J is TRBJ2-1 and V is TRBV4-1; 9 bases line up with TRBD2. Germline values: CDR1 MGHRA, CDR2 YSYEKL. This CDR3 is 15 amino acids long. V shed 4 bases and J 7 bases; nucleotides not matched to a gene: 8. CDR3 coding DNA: TGCGCCAGCAGCCGAGGACTAGCGAAGAAAAATGAGCAGTTCTTC. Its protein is CASSRGLAKKNEQFF.

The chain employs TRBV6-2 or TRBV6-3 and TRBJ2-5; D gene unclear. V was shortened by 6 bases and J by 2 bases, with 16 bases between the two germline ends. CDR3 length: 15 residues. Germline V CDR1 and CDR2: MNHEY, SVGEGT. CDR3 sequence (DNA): TGTGCCAGCAGCATCTTACATACCGAACAAGAGACCCAGTACTTC. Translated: CASSILHTEQETQYF.

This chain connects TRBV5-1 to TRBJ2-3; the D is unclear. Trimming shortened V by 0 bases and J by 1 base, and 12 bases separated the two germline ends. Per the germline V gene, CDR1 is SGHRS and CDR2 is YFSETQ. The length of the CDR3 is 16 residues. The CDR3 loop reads CASSLAGPLGTDTQYF. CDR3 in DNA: TGCGCCAGCAGCTTGGCCGGACCGCTAGGCACAGATACGCAGTATTTT.

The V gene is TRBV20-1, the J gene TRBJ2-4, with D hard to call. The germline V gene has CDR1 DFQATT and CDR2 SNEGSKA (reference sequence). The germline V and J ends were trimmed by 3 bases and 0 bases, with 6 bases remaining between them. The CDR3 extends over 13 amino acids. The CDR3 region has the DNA TGCAGTGCTAGCGGATTAGCCAAAAACATTCAGTACTTC. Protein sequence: CSASGLAKNIQYF.

CDR3 DNA: TGTGCCAGCAGCAAAGAAGGGGACAGATCTGGAAACACCATATATTTT. It translates to CASSKEGDRSGNTIYF. The chain links TRBV21-1 to TRBJ1-3; the DNA was not compared with TRBD1, the D call given in the table. TRBV21-1 is classified as a pseudogene. This CDR3 has 16 residues.

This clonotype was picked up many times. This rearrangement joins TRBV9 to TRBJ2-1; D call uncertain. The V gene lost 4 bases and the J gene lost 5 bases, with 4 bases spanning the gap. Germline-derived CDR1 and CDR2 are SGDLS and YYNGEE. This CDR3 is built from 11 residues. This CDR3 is CASSRDNEQFF. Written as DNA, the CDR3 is TGTGCCAGCAGCCGGGACAATGAGCAGTTCTTC.

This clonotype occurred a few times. CDR3 DNA sequence: TGTGCCAGCGGACGAACGGGAAATCAGCCCCAGCATTTT. Translated: CASGRTGNQPQHF. V and J are TRBV6-5 and TRBJ1-5; D unclear. V was clipped by 8 bases and J by 4 bases, with 12 bases between them. This CDR3 comprises 13 residues. CDR1 and CDR2 (germline): MNHEY, SVGAGI.

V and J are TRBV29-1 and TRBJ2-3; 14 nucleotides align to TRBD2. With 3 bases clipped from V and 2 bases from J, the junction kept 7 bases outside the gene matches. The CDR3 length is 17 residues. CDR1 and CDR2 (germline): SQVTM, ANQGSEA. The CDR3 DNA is TGCAGCGTTGAGCGAGGGACTAGCGGGGGAATCACAGATACGCAGTATTTT. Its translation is CSVERGTSGGITDTQYF.

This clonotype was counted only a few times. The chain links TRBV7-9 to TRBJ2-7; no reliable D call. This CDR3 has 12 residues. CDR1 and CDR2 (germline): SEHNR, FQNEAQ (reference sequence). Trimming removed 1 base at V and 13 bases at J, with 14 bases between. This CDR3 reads CASSLDSPTVYF. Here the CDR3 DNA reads TGTGCCAGCAGCTTAGACAGTCCCACTGTTTACTTC.

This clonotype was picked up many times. The CDR3 reads CASSTGHTNQPQHF. The CDR3 bases are TGTGCCAGCTCAACGGGACATACGAATCAGCCCCAGCATTTT. The chain has TRBV18 and TRBJ1-5, with a possible D match to TRBD1 (6 bases). Germline V gene lookup returns CDR1 KGHSH and CDR2 LQKENI. V was shortened by 5 bases and J by 4 bases, with 12 bases between the two germline ends. This CDR3 is built from 14 residues.

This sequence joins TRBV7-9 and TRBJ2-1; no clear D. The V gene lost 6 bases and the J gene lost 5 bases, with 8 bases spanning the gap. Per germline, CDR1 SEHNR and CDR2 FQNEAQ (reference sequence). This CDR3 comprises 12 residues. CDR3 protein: CASSRVDNEQFF. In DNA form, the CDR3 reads TGTGCCAGCAGTCGGGTAGACAATGAGCAGTTCTTC.

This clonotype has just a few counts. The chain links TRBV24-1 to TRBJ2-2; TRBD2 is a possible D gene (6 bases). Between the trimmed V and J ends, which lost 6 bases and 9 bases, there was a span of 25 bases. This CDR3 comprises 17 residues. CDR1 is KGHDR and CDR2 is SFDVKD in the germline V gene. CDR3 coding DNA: TGTGCCACCAGTCCCCGGCCGGGAGCTTCGGACGGCTGGGAGCTGTTTTTT. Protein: CATSPRPGASDGWELFF.

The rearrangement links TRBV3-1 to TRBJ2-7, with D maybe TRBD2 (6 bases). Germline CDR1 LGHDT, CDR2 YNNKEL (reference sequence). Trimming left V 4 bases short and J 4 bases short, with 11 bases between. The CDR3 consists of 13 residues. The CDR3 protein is CASSPNRGYEQYF. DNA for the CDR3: TGTGCCAGCAGCCCTAACCGGGGGTACGAGCAGTACTTC.

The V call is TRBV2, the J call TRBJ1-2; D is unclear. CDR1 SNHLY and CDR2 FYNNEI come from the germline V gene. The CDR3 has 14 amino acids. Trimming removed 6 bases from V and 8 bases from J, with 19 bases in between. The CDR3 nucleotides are TGTGCCAGCAGCCCCGAAGGGTCACTACCCGGCTACACCTTC. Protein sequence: CASSPEGSLPGYTF.

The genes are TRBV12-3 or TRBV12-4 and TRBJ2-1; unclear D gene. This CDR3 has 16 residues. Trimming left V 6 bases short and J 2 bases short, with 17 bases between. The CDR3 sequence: CASSPPGRRAYNEQFF. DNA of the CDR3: TGTGCCAGCAGCCCTCCAGGTCGACGGGCCTACAATGAGCAGTTCTTC.